The present entry profiles one TCR beta chain with its context. Assay used: immunoSEQ multiplex PCR; TCRdb lists only in-frame clones, some missing. The sample shows around 1.6 million clones, 95% to 99% of them seen only once. This record comes from a study of shared clonotypes between healthy human individuals. About the study: The donor group consisted of a couple of women and a few men, aged 18 to 49. For every donor, three CD4 naive, three CD4 memory, two CD8 naive and one CD8 memory plates were used.

The sequence came from a young man in good health. Sequencing was performed on naive CD4+ T cells sorted from blood. Subset of the sample: CD45RA+ positively selected.

The CDR3 sequence is CASSRDLVPDTQYF. The CDR3 nucleotides read TGTGCCAGCTCCCGGGATCTTGTGCCAGATACGCAGTATTTT. The gene calls are TRBV6-1 and TRBJ2-3; a weak D match, TRBD2 (5 bases). Per the germline V gene, CDR1 is MNHNS and CDR2 is SASEGT. V was cut by 8 bases and J by 4 bases, with 16 bases left in between. CDR3 length: 14 residues.